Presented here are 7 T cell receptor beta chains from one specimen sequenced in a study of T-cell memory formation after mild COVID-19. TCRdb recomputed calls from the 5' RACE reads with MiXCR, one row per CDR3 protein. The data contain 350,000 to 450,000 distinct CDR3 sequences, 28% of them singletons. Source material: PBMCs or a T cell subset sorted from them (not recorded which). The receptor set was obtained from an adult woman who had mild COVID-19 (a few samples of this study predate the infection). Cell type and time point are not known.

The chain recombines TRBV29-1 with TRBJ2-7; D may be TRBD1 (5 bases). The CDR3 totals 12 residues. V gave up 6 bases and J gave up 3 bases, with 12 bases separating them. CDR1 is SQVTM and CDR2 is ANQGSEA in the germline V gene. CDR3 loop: CSVMDRGYEQYF. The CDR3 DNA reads TGCAGCGTAATGGATAGGGGCTACGAGCAGTACTTC.

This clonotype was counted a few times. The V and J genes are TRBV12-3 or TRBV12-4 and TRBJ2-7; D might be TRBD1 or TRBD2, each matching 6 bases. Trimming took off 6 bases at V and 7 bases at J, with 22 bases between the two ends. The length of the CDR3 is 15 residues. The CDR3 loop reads CASSLLGGTPREQYF. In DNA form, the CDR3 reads TGTGCCAGCAGCCTCCTAGGGGGGACTCCGAGGGAGCAGTACTTC.

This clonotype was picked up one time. The CDR3 sequence is CASSMTPSLRETQYF. The CDR3 DNA is TGTGCCAGTAGTATGACCCCTAGCTTGAGGGAGACCCAGTACTTC. This rearrangement joins TRBV19 to TRBJ2-5; possible D gene TRBD2, 5 bases. The CDR3 spans 15 residues. In germline, CDR1 is LNHDA, CDR2 SQIVND (reference sequence). The ends were cut back, 3 bases at V and 5 bases at J, with 16 bases in the middle.

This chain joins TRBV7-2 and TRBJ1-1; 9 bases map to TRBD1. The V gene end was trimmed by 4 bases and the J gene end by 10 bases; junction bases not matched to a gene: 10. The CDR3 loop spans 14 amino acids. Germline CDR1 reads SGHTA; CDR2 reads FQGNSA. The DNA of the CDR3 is TGTGCCAGCAGCTCCGGGACAGGGAAAAGGGGAGCTTTCTTT. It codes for CASSSGTGKRGAFF.

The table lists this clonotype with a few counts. The CDR3 protein is CASSQDVGKLFF. The CDR3, as DNA: TGTGCCAGCAGCCAAGATGTGGGAAAACTGTTTTTT. This chain connects TRBV4-2 to TRBJ1-4; D gene unclear. Germline CDR1 reads LGHNA; CDR2 reads YNFKEQ. The CDR3 runs 12 residues. V lost 0 bases and J 10 bases, leaving 6 bases between the germline ends.

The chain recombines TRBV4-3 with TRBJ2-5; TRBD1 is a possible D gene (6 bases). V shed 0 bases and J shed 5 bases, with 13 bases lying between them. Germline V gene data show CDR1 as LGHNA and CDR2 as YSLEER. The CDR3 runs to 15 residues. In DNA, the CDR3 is TGCGCCAGCAGCCAAGACAGGGGCCTCCGGGAGACCCAGTACTTC. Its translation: CASSQDRGLRETQYF.

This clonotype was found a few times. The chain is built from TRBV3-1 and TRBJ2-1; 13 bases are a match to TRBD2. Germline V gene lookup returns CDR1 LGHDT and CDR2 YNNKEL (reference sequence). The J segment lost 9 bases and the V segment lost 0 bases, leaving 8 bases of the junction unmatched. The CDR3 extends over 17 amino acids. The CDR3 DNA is TGTGCCAGCAGCCAAGATTTACGACTAGCGGGAGGCACTGAGCAGTTCTTC. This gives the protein CASSQDLRLAGGTEQFF.